The 22 T cell receptor beta chains below all came from one sample that was sequenced in a study of cytomegalovirus exposure and HLA in healthy donors. This table comes from immunoSEQ multiplex PCR, and its TCRdb copy is limited to in-frame clones, with some not included. The profile shows over 85,000 clones, 84% of them singletons. Sequencing used PBMCs. These receptors were taken from a woman between 18 and 30 years old in good health and CMV-seropositive.

The chain uses TRBV5-1 and TRBJ2-5, with 16 bases fitting TRBD2. J lost 5 bases, V lost 2 bases, and 9 bases had no gene match. The CDR3 consists of 18 residues. Germline values: CDR1 SGHRS, CDR2 YFSETQ. The DNA for the CDR3 is TGCGCCAGCAGCTTAGGGACTAGCGGGGGGGCCGTAGGCGAGACCCAGTACTTC. Its protein is CASSLGTSGGAVGETQYF.

The chain carries TRBV7-2 and TRBJ2-6; weak D call: TRBD2 (5 bases). V was shortened by 4 bases and J by 4 bases, with 11 bases between the two germline ends. The germline CDR1 and CDR2 sequences are SGHTA and FQGNSA. The CDR3 totals 15 residues. The CDR3 DNA is TGTGCCAGCAGCTCTTTAGCGTTGGGGGCCAACGTCCTGACTTTC. Its protein product is CASSSLALGANVLTF.

This clone appeared once. V and J are TRBV2 and TRBJ2-1, with a weak D call TRBD1 (5 bases). CDR3 size: 14 residues. Trimming pared 3 bases from V and 4 bases from J, leaving 10 bases between. Germline V gene sequence: CDR1 SNHLY, CDR2 FYNNEI. The CDR3 sequence: CASSEQGHYNEQFF. CDR3 DNA sequence: TGTGCCAGCAGTGAGCAGGGCCATTACAATGAGCAGTTCTTC.

The chain joins TRBV19 to TRBJ2-1, with TRBD2 matching over 15 bases. This CDR3 comprises 15 residues. The germline V gene has CDR1 LNHDA and CDR2 SQIVND (reference sequence). V lost 7 bases to trimming and J lost 7 bases; unmatched junction nucleotides: 5. The CDR3 DNA is TGTGCCAGTATCAGGACTAGCGGGGGGGCGAATGAGCAGTTCTTC. Its protein product is CASIRTSGGANEQFF.

On this clone itself: Other DNA sequences of this sample code for an identical CDR3. The chain is built from TRBV30 and TRBJ2-1, with D tentatively TRBD2 (5 bases). The CDR3 covers 14 residues. The V and J ends lost 0 bases and 7 bases respectively, with 13 bases between them. The germline V gene has CDR1 GTSNPN and CDR2 SVGIG (reference sequence). The chain's CDR3 is CAWSVSGALNEQFF. CDR3 sequence (DNA): TGTGCCTGGAGTGTAAGCGGCGCCTTGAATGAGCAGTTCTTC. Full variable domain (rest looked up from reference TRBV30 and TRBJ2-1): SQTIHQWPATLVQPVGSPLSLECTVEGTSNPNLYWYRQAAGRGLQLLFYSVGIGQISSEVPQNLSASRPQDRQFILSSKKLLLSDSGFYLCAWSVSGALNEQFFGPGTRLTVL.

This chain joins TRBV4-1 and TRBJ2-3; D not resolved. Deletions cut 0 bases from V and 11 bases from J, with 15 bases between. The CDR3 loop spans 14 amino acids. The germline CDR1 and CDR2 sequences are MGHRA and YSYEKL. Written as DNA, the CDR3 is TGCGCCAGCAGCCAAGATGTTCCGAAACGGAGGCAGTATTTT. Translation gives CASSQDVPKRRQYF.

This clone was seen a single time. This chain connects TRBV25-1 to TRBJ2-2; 10 bases are a match to TRBD1. CDR3 size: 15 residues. CDR1 and CDR2 (germline): MGHDK, SYGVNS. Germline trimming cut 5 bases from V and 5 bases from J; bases unmatched to any gene: 5. The CDR3 is CASSNPGQGTGELFF. DNA of the CDR3: TGTGCCAGCAGTAATCCGGGACAGGGGACCGGGGAGCTGTTTTTT.

The chain joins TRBV29-1 to TRBJ2-7; D gene ambiguous. The CDR3 consists of 12 residues. CDR1 SQVTM and CDR2 ANQGSEA come from the germline V gene. V lost 0 bases to trimming and J lost 3 bases, with 6 bases between them. The CDR3 DNA reads TGCAGCGTTGAAGATATCGGCTACGAGCAGTACTTC. Its protein product is CSVEDIGYEQYF.

The rearrangement uses TRBV15 and TRBJ1-3, with 8 bases lining up with TRBD1. This CDR3 comprises 13 residues. The V and J ends lost 4 bases and 7 bases, in that order; junction bases with no gene match: 3. Germline CDR1 LNHNV, CDR2 YYDKDF (reference sequence). As DNA, the CDR3 is TGTGCCACCAGCATGTACAGGGGGAACACCATATATTTT. Encoded protein: CATSMYRGNTIYF.

The chain joins TRBV6-5 to TRBJ2-3, with 8 bases that match TRBD2. The CDR3 is made up of 14 amino acids. CDR1 is MNHEY, CDR2 SVGAGI, per germline. V dropped 10 bases and J dropped 4; count of bases not matched to a gene: 10. The CDR3 sequence: CATRSGGVADTQYF. For the CDR3, the DNA is TGTGCCACCCGCTCGGGGGGGGTAGCAGATACGCAGTATTTT.

This clone was picked up a small number of times. This chain connects TRBV27 to TRBJ2-1, with a possible D match to TRBD1 (6 bases). V lost 5 bases to trimming and J lost 7 bases, with 18 bases between them. This CDR3 has 15 amino acids. The germline V gene encodes CDR1 MNHEY and CDR2 SMNVEV (reference sequence). This CDR3 is CASSPAGADVNEQFF. For the CDR3, the DNA is TGTGCCAGCAGTCCCGCAGGGGCTGACGTGAATGAGCAGTTCTTC.

The rearrangement joins TRBV9 to TRBJ1-5, with D possibly matching TRBD1 (6 bases). Germline CDR1 and CDR2: SGDLS and YYNGEE. The CDR3 is 14 amino acids. V was trimmed by 4 bases and J by 4 bases, leaving 12 bases between them. The CDR3 DNA is TGTGCCAGCAGCCTCGGACAGTCGAATCAGCCCCAGCATTTT. Its protein product is CASSLGQSNQPQHF.

CDR3 sequence: CASSSGVFYNSPLHF. DNA of the CDR3: TGTGCCAGCAGTTCCGGGGTTTTCTATAATTCACCCCTCCACTTT. This rearrangement joins TRBV28 to TRBJ1-6; D uncertain. The CDR3 has 15 residues. The V and J ends lost 4 bases and 3 bases respectively, with 10 bases between them. Germline assignment: CDR1 MDHEN and CDR2 SYDVKM. The entire variable domain, with the rest obtained from reference TRBV28 and TRBJ1-6, is as follows: DVKVTQSSRYLVKRTGEKVFLECVQDMDHENMFWYRQDPGLGLRLIYFSYDVKMKEKGDIPEGYSVSREKKERFSLILESASTNQTSMYLCASSSGVFYNSPLHFGNGTRLTVT.

This chain uses TRBV5-1 with TRBJ1-1, with 9 bases that match TRBD1. CDR1 SGHRS and CDR2 YFSETQ come from the germline V gene. CDR3 length: 14 residues. The ends lost 0 bases at V and 11 bases at J; junction bases unmatched: 8. The CDR3 region is CASSLADRGSNAFF. CDR3 bases: TGCGCCAGCAGCTTGGCCGACAGGGGGTCAAACGCTTTCTTT.

This rearrangement joins TRBV30 to TRBJ1-2, with D possibly TRBD1 on 5 matching bases. The V and J ends lost 2 bases and 7 bases respectively, with 14 bases between them. This CDR3 is built from 13 residues. CDR1 is GTSNPN, CDR2 SVGIG, per germline (reference sequence). As DNA, the CDR3 is TGTGCCTGGAGTACTTTGGGGGACTCTGGCTACACCTTC. Residues: CAWSTLGDSGYTF. Using reference TRBV30 and TRBJ1-2 for the parts outside the CDR3, the full variable domain is SQTIHQWPATLVQPVGSPLSLECTVEGTSNPNLYWYRQAAGRGLQLLFYSVGIGQISSEVPQNLSASRPQDRQFILSSKKLLLSDSGFYLCAWSTLGDSGYTFGSGTRLTVV.

The genes are TRBV9 and TRBJ1-3; the D is unclear. The CDR3 runs to 14 residues. Germline CDR1 and CDR2: SGDLS and YYNGEE. Trimming took 5 bases from V and 0 from J, leaving 9 bases between them. In DNA, the CDR3 is TGTGCCAGCAGTGGACTTTTCTCTGGAAACACCATATATTTT. Protein product: CASSGLFSGNTIYF.

The V call is TRBV5-6, the J call TRBJ1-1; 7 nucleotides match TRBD1. The germline CDR1 and CDR2 sequences are SGHDT and YYEEEE. Trimming removed 4 bases from V and 2 bases from J; junction bases left unmatched: 8. This CDR3 comprises 15 residues. The CDR3 loop is CASSPKQGFNTEAFF. In nucleotides, the CDR3 is TGTGCCAGCAGCCCGAAACAGGGGTTCAACACTGAAGCTTTCTTT.

The chain carries TRBV9 and TRBJ2-2, with D perhaps TRBD2 (6 bases). Trimming left V 5 bases short and J 5 bases short, with 13 bases between. The CDR3 length is 14 residues. Germline CDR1 is SGDLS and CDR2 is YYNGEE. The CDR3 loop is CASRMRGGTGELFF. The CDR3 DNA reads as TGTGCCAGCAGGATGCGGGGCGGAACCGGGGAGCTGTTTTTT.

V is TRBV27 and J is TRBJ2-2; TRBD2 matches at 7 bases. Germline V gene sequence: CDR1 MNHEY, CDR2 SMNVEV (reference sequence). The CDR3 extends over 14 amino acids. V lost 6 bases to trimming and J lost 1 base; unmatched junction nucleotides: 2. The CDR3 sequence: CASSWGGNTGELFF. The CDR3 nucleotides read TGTGCCAGCAGCTGGGGGGGGAACACCGGGGAGCTGTTTTTT.

The CDR3 is CAISDAESSYNSPLHF. The CDR3 DNA reads TGTGCCATCAGTGATGCTGAGAGCTCCTATAATTCACCCCTCCACTTT. The V gene is TRBV10-3, the J gene TRBJ1-6; D is unresolved. Germline CDR1 and CDR2: ENHRY and SYGVKD. There are 16 residues in the CDR3. The ends were cut back, 3 bases at V and 0 bases at J, with 9 bases in the middle.

The chain is built from TRBV19 and TRBJ1-4, with D possibly matching TRBD1 (6 bases). CDR3 length equals 16 residues. V gave up 7 bases and J gave up 2 bases, with 17 bases separating them. The V gene's germline CDR1 is LNHDA and CDR2 SQIVND (reference sequence). CDR3 DNA sequence: TGTGCCAGTACCCTCGACAGGATATCGACTAATGAAAAACTGTTTTTT. Translated, it gives CASTLDRISTNEKLFF.

This chain joins TRBV13 and TRBJ2-7; D possibly corresponds to TRBD1 (7 bases). V was cut by 9 bases and J by 0 bases, with 18 bases left in between. Germline lookup yields CDR1 PRHDT and CDR2 FYEKMQ (reference sequence). The CDR3 loop spans 15 amino acids. The CDR3 DNA sequence: TGTGCCAGTCGACTGGCGGGACAGCTCTCCTACGAGCAGTACTTC. Its translation is CASRLAGQLSYEQYF. Drawing the rest from reference TRBV13 and TRBJ2-7, the complete variable domain is AAGVIQSPRHLIKEKRETATLKCYPIPRHDTVYWYQQGPGQDPQFLISFYEKMQSDKGSIPDRFSAQQFSDYHSELNMSSLELGDSALYFCASRLAGQLSYEQYFGPGTRLTVT.